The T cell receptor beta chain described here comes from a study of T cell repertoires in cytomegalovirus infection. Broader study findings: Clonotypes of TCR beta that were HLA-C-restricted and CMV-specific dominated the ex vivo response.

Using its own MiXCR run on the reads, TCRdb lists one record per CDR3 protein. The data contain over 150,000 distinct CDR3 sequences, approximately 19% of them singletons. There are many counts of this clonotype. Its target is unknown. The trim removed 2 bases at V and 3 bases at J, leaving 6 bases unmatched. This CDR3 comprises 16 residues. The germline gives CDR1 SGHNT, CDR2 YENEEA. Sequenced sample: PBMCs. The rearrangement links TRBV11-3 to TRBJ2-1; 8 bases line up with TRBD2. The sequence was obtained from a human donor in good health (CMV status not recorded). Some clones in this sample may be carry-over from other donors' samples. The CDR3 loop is CASSLNLAGLYNEQFF. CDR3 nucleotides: TGTGCCAGCAGCTTAAATCTAGCGGGCCTCTACAATGAGCAGTTCTTC.